Shown below are 29 T cell receptor beta chains from a single sample sequenced in a study of blood T cell repertoires in COVID-19. TCRdb's copy holds only in-frame clones and misses some; the assay was immunoSEQ multiplex PCR. Of 300,000 to 400,000 clones listed, roughly 91% are singletons. Sample: peripheral blood. The receptors here all came from a man between 45 and 60 years old with active or convalescent COVID-19.

The CDR3 sequence: CASSYSMGRETQYF. The DNA for the CDR3 is TGTGCCAGCAGTTACTCGATGGGGAGGGAGACCCAGTACTTC. V gene TRBV6-5 combines with J gene TRBJ2-5, with TRBD2 as a possible D gene (6 bases). Germline lookup yields CDR1 MNHEY and CDR2 SVGAGI. This CDR3 is 14 amino acids long. V was clipped by 0 bases and J by 5 bases, with 10 bases between them.

V gene TRBV28 combines with J gene TRBJ2-3; 7 bases are shared with TRBD2. This CDR3 has 15 residues. J was trimmed by 6 bases and V by 5 bases; bases with no gene match: 11. Germline CDR1 MDHEN, CDR2 SYDVKM. The CDR3 spells CASSVSGEGGDTQYF. The DNA of the CDR3 is TGTGCCAGCAGTGTCAGCGGGGAAGGAGGGGATACGCAGTATTTT.

A few counts support this clone. The chain carries TRBV18 and TRBJ1-1; D may be TRBD1 (5 bases). V was pared by 3 bases and J by 3 bases, with 14 bases between. Germline V gene sequence: CDR1 KGHSH, CDR2 LQKENI. CDR3 length equals 15 residues. The CDR3 is CASSPIQGGDTEAFF. The CDR3 region has the DNA TGTGCCAGCTCACCTATCCAGGGTGGGGACACTGAAGCTTTCTTT.

This clone was seen only a few times. CDR3 DNA sequence: TGTGCCAGCAGCCCCCGCCCCGGGAGCAATCAGCCCCAGCATTTT. Protein sequence: CASSPRPGSNQPQHF. This chain joins TRBV3-1 (or the pseudogene TRBV3-2) and TRBJ1-5; no clear D. Germline V gives CDR1 LGHDT, CDR2 YNNKEL (reference sequence). The CDR3 is 15 amino acids. V was trimmed by 4 bases and J by 1 base, leaving 11 bases between them.

V gene TRBV7-2 combines with J gene TRBJ1-2; 8 bases fit TRBD1. CDR1 is SGHTA, CDR2 FQGNSA, per germline. The CDR3 runs to 13 residues. With V trimmed by 5 bases and J by 8 bases, 7 bases remained unmatched. Here the CDR3 DNA reads TGTGCCAGCAGCCGTGGACAGGGACTAGGCTACACCTTC. It specifies CASSRGQGLGYTF.

This clone showed up just a few times. The chain carries TRBV5-1 and TRBJ1-6; a possible D gene is TRBD1 (6 bases). The germline V and J ends were trimmed by 4 bases and 7 bases, with 12 bases remaining between them. The germline V gene encodes CDR1 SGHRS and CDR2 YFSETQ. The CDR3 runs to 14 residues. The CDR3 here is CASSVDSRNSPLHF. In DNA form, the CDR3 reads TGCGCCAGCAGCGTGGACAGCAGAAATTCACCCCTCCACTTT. The entire variable domain, with the rest obtained from reference TRBV5-1 and TRBJ1-6, is as follows: KAGVTQTPRYLIKTRGQQVTLSCSPISGHRSVSWYQQTPGQGLQFLFEYFSETQRNKGNFPGRFSGRQFSNSRSEMNVSTLELGDSALYLCASSVDSRNSPLHFGNGTRLTVT.

The chain couples TRBV19 to TRBJ1-5, with D perhaps TRBD1 (5 bases). Germline loops: CDR1 LNHDA, CDR2 SQIVND (reference sequence). The ends were cut back, 6 bases at V and 11 bases at J, with 23 bases in the middle. The CDR3 has 15 amino acids. The CDR3 DNA reads TGTGCCAGTAGGCCCGCCGGGGCACGACGGGAGTCCCAGCATTTT. This codes for CASRPAGARRESQHF. Complete variable domain (other parts from reference TRBV19 and TRBJ1-5): DGGITQSPKYLFRKEGQNVTLSCEQNLNHDAMYWYRQDPGQGLRLIYYSQIVNDFQKGDIAEGYSVSREKKESFPLTVTSAQKNPTAFYLCASRPAGARRESQHFGDGTRLSIL.

The chain has TRBV5-4 and TRBJ2-3; 11 nucleotides line up with TRBD2. Germline CDR1 SGHNT, CDR2 YYREEE (reference sequence). The junction had 3 bases not matched to a gene; V was cut back by 0 bases and J by 3 bases. The CDR3 spans 16 residues. CDR3 DNA: TGTGCCAGCAGCTTGGAGACTAGCGGGAAGACAGATACGCAGTATTTT. This sequence encodes CASSLETSGKTDTQYF.

The chain uses TRBV7-8 and TRBJ1-4; the D gene is possibly TRBD1 (5 bases). The CDR3 totals 14 residues. V lost 5 bases, J lost 1 base, and 8 bases lay in between. Germline-derived CDR1 and CDR2 are SGHVS and FQNEAQ. DNA of the CDR3: TGTGCCAGCAGCGCAGGGCTAACTAATGAAAAACTGTTTTTT. Its translation is CASSAGLTNEKLFF. Complete variable domain (other parts from reference TRBV7-8 and TRBJ1-4): GAGVSQSPRYKVAKRGQDVALRCDPISGHVSLFWYQQALGQGPEFLTYFQNEAQLDKSGLPSDRFFAERPEGSVSTLKIQRTQQEDSAVYLCASSAGLTNEKLFFGSGTQLSVL.

The V and J genes are TRBV9 and TRBJ2-1, with a weak D call TRBD2 (5 bases). CDR3 size: 15 residues. Germline lookup yields CDR1 SGDLS and CDR2 YYNGEE. Trimming took 0 bases from V and 6 from J, leaving 13 bases between them. Written as DNA, the CDR3 is TGTGCCAGCAGCGTAGTAGGAGTTGGAGGCAATGAGCAGTTCTTC. Residues: CASSVVGVGGNEQFF.

The CDR3 is CASSEWTGYYTEAFF. Written as DNA, the CDR3 is TGTGCCAGTAGTGAATGGACAGGGTATTACACTGAAGCTTTCTTT. The chain links TRBV19 to TRBJ1-1; 8 nucleotides match TRBD1. Losses at the gene ends were 5 bases for V and 3 bases for J; bases not matched to a gene: 8. The CDR3 length is 15 residues. Germline values: CDR1 LNHDA, CDR2 SQIVND (reference sequence). The complete variable domain, with remaining parts taken from reference TRBV19 and TRBJ1-1, reads DGGITQSPKYLFRKEGQNVTLSCEQNLNHDAMYWYRQDPGQGLRLIYYSQIVNDFQKGDIAEGYSVSREKKESFPLTVTSAQKNPTAFYLCASSEWTGYYTEAFFGQGTRLTVV.

The V call is TRBV7-9, the J call TRBJ1-2; D not certain. The CDR3 totals 14 residues. Between the trimmed V and J ends, which lost 2 bases and 4 bases, there was a span of 11 bases. Germline-derived CDR1 and CDR2 are SEHNR and FQNEAQ (reference sequence). CDR3 in DNA: TGTGCCAGCAGCTTACCGATTAGCGGCTATGGCTACACCTTC. Amino acid sequence: CASSLPISGYGYTF. Full variable domain (remainder filled in from reference TRBV7-9 and TRBJ1-2): DTGVSQNPRHKITKRGQNVTFRCDPISEHNRLYWYRQTLGQGPEFLTYFQNEAQLEKSRLLSDRFSAERPKGSFSTLEIQRTEQGDSAMYLCASSLPISGYGYTFGSGTRLTVV.

This chain joins TRBV27 and TRBJ2-1; 10 positions match TRBD2. This CDR3 spans 17 amino acids. Looked up from germline, CDR1 is MNHEY and CDR2 is SMNVEV (reference sequence). V gave up 3 bases and J gave up 5 bases; unmatched junction bases: 10. The CDR3 coding sequence is TGTGCCAGCAGTTTCTGGAGCGGGGGGGGTCTCAACAATGAGCAGTTCTTC. Translating it yields CASSFWSGGGLNNEQFF.

The chain joins TRBV7-2 to TRBJ1-5, with TRBD1 matching over 7 bases. The V gene's germline CDR1 is SGHTA and CDR2 FQGNSA. Trimming at V came to 1 base and at J to 5 bases, leaving 2 bases not matched to a gene. The CDR3 consists of 14 residues. The CDR3, as DNA: TGTGCCAGCAGCTTAGGGCAGGGGGATCAGCCCCAGCATTTT. Its translation: CASSLGQGDQPQHF.

The V gene is TRBV19, the J gene TRBJ1-5; D is perhaps TRBD1 (5 bases). Trimming removed 5 bases from V and 2 bases from J, with 10 bases in between. Germline assignment: CDR1 LNHDA and CDR2 SQIVND (reference sequence). This CDR3 has 14 amino acids. CDR3 amino acids: CASSVQTGNQPQHF. The CDR3 DNA sequence: TGTGCCAGTAGTGTACAGACAGGCAATCAGCCCCAGCATTTT.

The chain is built from TRBV5-4 and TRBJ1-1, with TRBD1 matching 7 bases. J was trimmed by 0 bases and V by 7 bases; bases with no gene match: 3. The CDR3 covers 13 residues. Germline V gene lookup returns CDR1 SGHNT and CDR2 YYREEE (reference sequence). CDR3 in amino acids: CASQGQMNTEAFF. The CDR3 DNA follows: TGTGCCAGCCAGGGACAGATGAACACTGAAGCTTTCTTT.

Turning to this clone: Other DNA sequences in this sample translate to the same CDR3. The V call is TRBV18, the J call TRBJ2-7; 9 bases agree with TRBD1. This CDR3 has 14 amino acids. Germline V gene sequence: CDR1 KGHSH, CDR2 LQKENI. J lost 4 bases, V lost 3 bases, and 4 bases had no gene match. The CDR3 reads CASSPPGQGYEQYF. The CDR3 DNA follows: TGTGCCAGCTCACCTCCCGGACAGGGGTACGAGCAGTACTTC.

J is TRBJ1-4 and V is TRBV7-2; TRBD1 matches 10 bases. Germline CDR1 reads SGHTA; CDR2 reads FQGNSA. V lost 4 bases to trimming and J lost 7 bases; unmatched junction nucleotides: 6. The CDR3 spans 15 residues. Written as DNA, the CDR3 is TGTGCCAGCAGCTCTGGACAGGGGGTCGGTGAAAAACTGTTTTTT. Translated, it gives CASSSGQGVGEKLFF.

The chain has TRBV6-1 and TRBJ1-1; D is possibly TRBD1 (5 bases). The CDR3 is 17 amino acids. Germline V lookup: CDR1 MNHNS, CDR2 SASEGT. Trimming removed 2 bases at V and 4 bases at J, with 20 bases between. CDR3 protein: CASSEKVGGEGRTEAFF. The CDR3 DNA is TGTGCCAGCAGTGAAAAAGTTGGAGGGGAAGGACGCACTGAAGCTTTCTTT.

This clone was seen a handful of times. This same CDR3 is encoded by further DNA sequences in the sample. The chain links TRBV9 to TRBJ2-1, with TRBD2 matching 9 bases. Germline trimming cut 2 bases from V and 4 bases from J; bases unmatched to any gene: 1. The V gene's germline CDR1 is SGDLS and CDR2 YYNGEE. The CDR3 is 14 amino acids. The CDR3 DNA reads as TGTGCCAGCAGCGTGACTAGCGGATACAATGAGCAGTTCTTC. It yields the protein CASSVTSGYNEQFF.

This chain joins TRBV7-2 and TRBJ2-5; tentative D call: TRBD2 (6 bases). The V gene's germline CDR1 is SGHTA and CDR2 FQGNSA. V was trimmed by 3 bases and J by 2 bases, leaving 10 bases between them. CDR3 size: 14 residues. The CDR3 DNA reads as TGTGCCAGCAGCTTCCGGGACTTTCAAGAGACCCAGTACTTC. Translated, it gives CASSFRDFQETQYF.

The V and J genes are TRBV18 and TRBJ2-5; D might be TRBD2 (6 bases). This CDR3 spans 14 amino acids. Trimming took 3 bases from V and 6 from J, leaving 14 bases between them. CDR1 KGHSH and CDR2 LQKENI come from the germline V gene. DNA for the CDR3: TGTGCCAGCTCACCCTTGGAGGGCCCCAAGACCCAGTACTTC. This translates into CASSPLEGPKTQYF.

This chain's CDR3 is CASSPDQGGSGANVLTF. CDR3 bases: TGTGCCAGCAGCCCCGACCAGGGAGGATCTGGGGCCAACGTCCTGACTTTC. The genes are TRBV7-9 and TRBJ2-6, with D maybe TRBD2 (6 bases). The CDR3 runs 17 residues. The V gene lost 5 bases and the J gene lost 1 base, with 15 bases spanning the gap. The germline V gene has CDR1 SEHNR and CDR2 FQNEAQ (reference sequence).

The V and J genes are TRBV7-3 and TRBJ2-7; TRBD1 aligns across 9 bases. The CDR3 runs to 15 residues. Trimming took 5 bases from V and 2 from J; bases not matched to a gene: 7. From germline, CDR1 is SGHTA and CDR2 FQGTGA. This chain's CDR3 is CASSPGTGIPYEQYF. As DNA, the CDR3 is TGTGCCAGCAGCCCCGGGACAGGGATACCCTACGAGCAGTACTTC.

The chain is built from TRBV28 and TRBJ1-1; no definite D call. CDR1 is MDHEN, CDR2 SYDVKM, per germline. This CDR3 region has 12 residues. Trimming left V 3 bases short and J 2 bases short, with 4 bases between. CDR3 sequence (DNA): TGTGCCAGCAGTTTGACAAACACTGAAGCTTTCTTT. Amino acid sequence: CASSLTNTEAFF.

This chain links TRBV7-9 with TRBJ1-2; 8 bases match TRBD1. The V and J ends lost 0 bases and 4 bases, in that order; junction bases with no gene match: 10. This CDR3 is 17 amino acids long. CDR1 is SEHNR, CDR2 FQNEAQ, per germline (reference sequence). In nucleotides, the CDR3 is TGTGCCAGCAGCTTAGCGCCGGACAGGGCGAGGAGCTATGGCTACACCTTC. Translated: CASSLAPDRARSYGYTF.

The chain has TRBV7-9 and TRBJ2-2, with a weak D call TRBD2 (6 bases). V lost 3 bases to trimming and J lost 4 bases, with 9 bases between them. The CDR3 extends over 14 amino acids. The V gene's germline CDR1 is SEHNR and CDR2 FQNEAQ (reference sequence). The CDR3 coding sequence is TGTGCCAGCAGCTTCGGGGGACGCACCGGGGAGCTGTTTTTT. It encodes CASSFGGRTGELFF.

The J gene is TRBJ1-1, the V gene TRBV19; TRBD1 matches 9 bases. The CDR3 has 13 residues. The germline gives CDR1 LNHDA, CDR2 SQIVND (reference sequence). V shed 5 bases and J 4 bases; nucleotides not matched to a gene: 2. For the CDR3, the DNA is TGTGCCAGTAGTGGACAGGGGCCCACTGAAGCTTTCTTT. This sequence encodes CASSGQGPTEAFF.

The chain recombines TRBV7-2 with TRBJ1-6, with a tentative D call TRBD1 (5 bases). Germline CDR1 reads SGHTA; CDR2 reads FQGNSA. The CDR3 runs to 13 residues. V gave up 3 bases and J gave up 6 bases, with 6 bases separating them. For the CDR3, the DNA is TGTGCCAGCAGCTTCCAGGGTAATTCACCCCTCCACTTT. Amino acids: CASSFQGNSPLHF.